The next 27 T cell receptor beta chains were all read from a single sample in a study of cytomegalovirus exposure and HLA in healthy donors. Primers for the PCR totalled 60 Vbeta and 13 Jbeta. This table comes from immunoSEQ multiplex PCR, and its TCRdb copy is limited to in-frame clones, with some not included. The table includes under 300,000 clones, over 70% detected once. The sequenced sample was PBMCs. The receptor set was obtained from a woman aged 60-75 years in good health and CMV-seropositive.

This CDR3 reads CAISAWTGGTGELFF. Written as DNA, the CDR3 is TGTGCCATCAGTGCCTGGACAGGGGGCACCGGGGAGCTGTTTTTT. The V gene is TRBV10-3, the J gene TRBJ2-2; 10 bases fit TRBD1. The junction had 3 bases not matched to a gene; V was cut back by 4 bases and J by 4 bases. Germline V gene sequence: CDR1 ENHRY, CDR2 SYGVKD. The CDR3 has 15 residues.

The chain couples TRBV19 to TRBJ1-5; D unclear. CDR1 is LNHDA, CDR2 SQIVND, per germline (reference sequence). V lost 7 bases, J lost 0 bases, and 10 bases lay in between. The CDR3 extends over 14 amino acids. This CDR3 reads CASTGPPSNQPQHF. The CDR3 bases are TGTGCCAGTACCGGTCCCCCTAGCAATCAGCCCCAGCATTTT.

This clone was counted a single time. The chain is built from TRBV4-1 and TRBJ2-1, with 9 bases fitting TRBD1. In germline, CDR1 is MGHRA, CDR2 YSYEKL. With 4 bases clipped from V and 7 bases from J, the junction kept 8 bases outside the gene matches. This CDR3 spans 15 amino acids. CDR3 nucleotides: TGCGCCAGCAGCCCGGGACAGGGAGATAGAAATGAGCAGTTCTTC. It is translated as CASSPGQGDRNEQFF.

Only one count was recorded for this clone. The gene calls are TRBV28 and TRBJ2-1, with TRBD2 matching over 10 bases. The trim removed 11 bases at V and 5 bases at J, leaving 30 bases unmatched. The CDR3 covers 21 residues. Per the germline V gene, CDR1 is MDHEN and CDR2 is SYDVKM. The CDR3 sequence is CAHGGREIGLKREGRNNEQFF. For the CDR3, the DNA is TGTGCCCATGGGGGCAGGGAAATAGGATTGAAGCGGGAGGGAAGGAACAATGAGCAGTTCTTC.

The genes are TRBV5-1 and TRBJ2-6; D remains ambiguous. The CDR3 extends over 16 amino acids. CDR1 is SGHRS and CDR2 is YFSETQ in the germline V gene. V gave up 4 bases and J gave up 2 bases, with 13 bases separating them. The CDR3 bases are TGCGCCAGCAGCCCCAACCCCGCGGCTGGGGCCAACGTCCTGACTTTC. Translated, it gives CASSPNPAAGANVLTF.

The V call is TRBV6-1, the J call TRBJ1-1; TRBD1 might be the D (6 bases). V lost 7 bases and J lost 1, with 13 bases in between. Germline lookup yields CDR1 MNHNS and CDR2 SASEGT. This CDR3 comprises 14 residues. CDR3 in DNA: TGTGCCAGCACCCTACAGGGTTGGAACACTGAAGCTTTCTTT. The encoded protein is CASTLQGWNTEAFF.

V and J are TRBV7-2 and TRBJ1-1; possible D gene TRBD1, 5 bases. CDR3 length equals 17 residues. V shed 5 bases and J shed 2 bases, with 21 bases lying between them. Germline V gene data show CDR1 as SGHTA and CDR2 as FQGNSA. DNA of the CDR3: TGTGCCAGCAGCCAAGAGGTGGACACAAGACGCAACACTGAAGCTTTCTTT. It yields the protein CASSQEVDTRRNTEAFF. Full variable domain (outside the CDR3, taken from reference TRBV7-2 and TRBJ1-1): GAGVSQSPSNKVTEKGKDVELRCDPISGHTALYWYRQSLGQGLEFLIYFQGNSAPDKSGLPSDRFSAERTGGSVSTLTIQRTQQEDSAVYLCASSQEVDTRRNTEAFFGQGTRLTVV.

The sample holds one count of this clone. The genes are TRBV28 and TRBJ1-2; 8 bases map to TRBD1. The CDR3 contains 13 residues. The V segment lost 5 bases and the J segment 8 bases; nucleotides outside the gene matches: 7. The germline V gene has CDR1 MDHEN and CDR2 SYDVKM. This chain's CDR3 is CASSPSDREGYTF. CDR3 sequence (DNA): TGTGCCAGCAGTCCCTCGGACAGGGAAGGCTACACCTTC.

The gene calls are TRBV19 and TRBJ1-5; tentatively, D is TRBD1 (5 bases). CDR1 and CDR2 (germline): LNHDA, SQIVND (reference sequence). V was clipped by 3 bases and J by 2 bases, with 17 bases between them. CDR3 size: 17 residues. The CDR3: CASSIVGSGSRNQPQHF. For the CDR3, the DNA is TGTGCCAGTAGTATTGTGGGGTCAGGGTCCCGCAATCAGCCCCAGCATTTT.

The genes are TRBV2 and TRBJ1-5; TRBD1 is a possible D gene (5 bases). CDR3 size: 14 residues. Germline assignment: CDR1 SNHLY and CDR2 FYNNEI. Trimming cost V 6 bases and J 1 base, with 10 bases left between them. CDR3 sequence reads: CASRARQSNQPQHF. The CDR3 DNA reads as TGTGCCAGCAGGGCCCGACAGAGCAATCAGCCCCAGCATTTT.

The V and J genes are TRBV6-5 and TRBJ2-2; D is uncertain. Looked up from germline, CDR1 is MNHEY and CDR2 is SVGAGI. Deletions cut 0 bases from V and 5 bases from J, with 13 bases between. This CDR3 spans 16 amino acids. CDR3 amino acids: CASSYSAWLRTGELFF. The CDR3 nucleotides read TGTGCCAGCAGTTACTCGGCGTGGTTGAGGACCGGGGAGCTGTTTTTT.

The chain employs TRBV10-3 and TRBJ2-5; 9 bases agree with TRBD2. The J call is uncertain, as TRBJ2-7 better fits the DNA end. Germline CDR1 reads ENHRY; CDR2 reads SYGVKD. The CDR3 runs to 14 residues. CDR3 in amino acids: CAISWSSGNYEQYF. CDR3 DNA sequence: TGTGCCATCAGCTGGTCTAGCGGGAATTACGAGCAGTACTTC.

J is TRBJ2-1 and V is TRBV29-1; TRBD2 might be the D (5 bases). The CDR3 has 11 amino acids. V gave up 7 bases and J gave up 12 bases, with 16 bases separating them. Germline CDR1 reads SQVTM; CDR2 reads ANQGSEA. The CDR3 DNA is TGCAGCGCTTTATCAGGTGAGGGGCAGTTCTTC. Protein product: CSALSGEGQFF.

The chain links TRBV5-4 to TRBJ2-7; 7 bases agree with TRBD1. The CDR3 is 16 amino acids. Trimming cost V 4 bases and J 0 bases; bases outside gene matches: 10. Germline CDR1 and CDR2: SGHNT and YYREEE (reference sequence). The CDR3, as DNA: TGTGCCAGCAGCCCGAAGTTTGACAGGGTCTCCTACGAGCAGTACTTC. It specifies CASSPKFDRVSYEQYF.

In this sample, this clone turned up a few times. The genes are TRBV19 and TRBJ2-6; unclear D gene. CDR3 size: 15 residues. Trimming stripped 6 bases from V and 0 bases from J, with 9 bases between. The germline CDR1 and CDR2 sequences are LNHDA and SQIVND (reference sequence). The CDR3 protein is CASRALNSGANVLTF. DNA for the CDR3: TGTGCCAGTAGAGCGCTCAACTCTGGGGCCAACGTCCTGACTTTC.

The genes are TRBV28 and TRBJ1-2; D call uncertain. CDR1 is MDHEN and CDR2 is SYDVKM in the germline V gene. The CDR3 has 14 amino acids. Trimming left V 3 bases short and J 4 bases short, with 12 bases between. The chain's CDR3 is CASSFVRSLYGYTF. The CDR3 DNA reads as TGTGCCAGCAGTTTTGTGAGATCTCTCTATGGCTACACCTTC.

This chain connects TRBV19 to TRBJ2-5, with 8 bases lining up with TRBD1. V shed 9 bases and J 7 bases; nucleotides not matched to a gene: 10. CDR3 size: 13 residues. In germline, CDR1 is LNHDA, CDR2 SQIVND (reference sequence). CDR3 protein: CASLPRGRGTQYF. DNA for the CDR3: TGTGCCAGCTTACCCAGGGGGCGAGGGACCCAGTACTTC. The full variable domain, in which reference TRBV19 and TRBJ2-5 provide the parts outside the CDR3, is DGGITQSPKYLFRKEGQNVTLSCEQNLNHDAMYWYRQDPGQGLRLIYYSQIVNDFQKGDIAEGYSVSREKKESFPLTVTSAQKNPTAFYLCASLPRGRGTQYFGPGTRLLVL.

The chain links TRBV5-1 to TRBJ2-5; no clear D gene. CDR1 and CDR2 (germline): SGHRS, YFSETQ. The length of the CDR3 is 13 residues. With 0 bases removed from V and 2 bases from J, the gap between germline ends came to 5 bases. For the CDR3, the DNA is TGCGCCAGCAGCTTGGACATACAAGAGACCCAGTACTTC. It yields the protein CASSLDIQETQYF.

The V and J genes are TRBV10-1 and TRBJ2-1; 13 positions agree with TRBD2. This CDR3 comprises 17 residues. V lost 2 bases to trimming and J lost 3 bases; unmatched junction nucleotides: 4. CDR1 and CDR2 (germline): WNHNN, SYGVQD (reference sequence). The chain's CDR3 is CASSEGTSGTHYNEQFF. CDR3 DNA sequence: TGCGCCAGCAGTGAGGGGACTAGCGGGACCCACTACAATGAGCAGTTCTTC.

To note about this clone: A junction boundary mismatches the germline segment, possibly from a read error. Other DNA sequences in this sample translate to the same CDR3. This chain connects TRBV28 to TRBJ2-7; D not resolved. Germline CDR1 and CDR2: MDHEN and SYDVKM. The CDR3 has 13 amino acids. The DNA of the CDR3 is TGCGCCAGCAGTTCCCCTCGAGTTTACGAGCAGTACTTC. Translating it yields CASSSPRVYEQYF.

V gene TRBV19 combines with J gene TRBJ2-1; 10 bases agree with TRBD2. This CDR3 spans 14 amino acids. Germline V gene sequence: CDR1 LNHDA, CDR2 SQIVND (reference sequence). The J segment lost 5 bases and the V segment lost 6 bases, leaving 4 bases of the junction unmatched. The CDR3 is CASSPGLANNEQFF. The CDR3 DNA reads TGTGCCAGTAGCCCGGGACTAGCGAACAATGAGCAGTTCTTC.

The chain is built from TRBV15 and TRBJ2-1; TRBD2 agrees at 12 bases. In germline, CDR1 is LNHNV, CDR2 YYDKDF (reference sequence). The J segment lost 9 bases and the V segment lost 0 bases, leaving 3 bases of the junction unmatched. The CDR3 loop spans 15 amino acids. The CDR3 DNA is TGTGCCACCAGCAGAGACCCTAGCGGGAGGGGTGAGCAGTTCTTC. Encoded protein: CATSRDPSGRGEQFF.

V usage is TRBV27 and J usage is TRBJ2-1; the D gene is possibly TRBD2 (5 bases). CDR1 and CDR2 (germline): MNHEY, SMNVEV (reference sequence). The CDR3 has 13 amino acids. Trimming removed 2 bases from V and 4 bases from J, with 6 bases in between. CDR3 nucleotides: TGTGCCAGCAGTTTAGGACTTTACAATGAGCAGTTCTTC. Its translation: CASSLGLYNEQFF.

V and J are TRBV7-6 and TRBJ2-1, with 9 nucleotides matching TRBD1. The CDR3 loop spans 16 amino acids. Germline loops: CDR1 SGHVS, CDR2 FNYEAQ. With V trimmed by 5 bases and J by 8 bases, 13 bases remained unmatched. CDR3 protein: CASSHRWTGEVDEQFF. The CDR3 DNA sequence: TGTGCCAGCAGCCACCGTTGGACAGGGGAGGTCGATGAGCAGTTCTTC.

The V gene is TRBV9, the J gene TRBJ2-1; 12 bases align to TRBD2. The CDR3 runs to 15 residues. Trimming cost V 4 bases and J 8 bases; bases outside gene matches: 7. Germline loops: CDR1 SGDLS, CDR2 YYNGEE. The CDR3 region is CASSPLAGGPHEQFF. Written as DNA, the CDR3 is TGTGCCAGCAGCCCTCTAGCGGGAGGGCCTCATGAGCAGTTCTTC. Complete variable domain (other parts from reference TRBV9 and TRBJ2-1): DSGVTQTPKHLITATGQRVTLRCSPRSGDLSVYWYQQSLDQGLQFLIQYYNGEERAKGNILERFSAQQFPDLHSELNLSSLELGDSALYFCASSPLAGGPHEQFFGPGTRLTVL.

This clone was recorded once. The V gene is TRBV28, the J gene TRBJ2-7; 12 nucleotides agree with TRBD1. The germline gives CDR1 MDHEN, CDR2 SYDVKM. The length of the CDR3 is 14 residues. V shed 6 bases and J 3 bases; nucleotides not matched to a gene: 3. Here the CDR3 reads CASSGTGGIYEQYF. The CDR3 region has the DNA TGTGCCAGCAGCGGGACAGGGGGCATCTACGAGCAGTACTTC.

This clone has only a few counts. V is TRBV10-3 and J is TRBJ2-7, with 7 bases lining up with TRBD2. The CDR3 has 15 amino acids. Trimming removed 5 bases from V and 4 bases from J; junction bases left unmatched: 11. The germline gives CDR1 ENHRY, CDR2 SYGVKD. This CDR3 is CAISSLAQRGYEQYF. The CDR3 nucleotides are TGTGCCATCAGTTCACTAGCGCAAAGGGGTTACGAGCAGTACTTC.